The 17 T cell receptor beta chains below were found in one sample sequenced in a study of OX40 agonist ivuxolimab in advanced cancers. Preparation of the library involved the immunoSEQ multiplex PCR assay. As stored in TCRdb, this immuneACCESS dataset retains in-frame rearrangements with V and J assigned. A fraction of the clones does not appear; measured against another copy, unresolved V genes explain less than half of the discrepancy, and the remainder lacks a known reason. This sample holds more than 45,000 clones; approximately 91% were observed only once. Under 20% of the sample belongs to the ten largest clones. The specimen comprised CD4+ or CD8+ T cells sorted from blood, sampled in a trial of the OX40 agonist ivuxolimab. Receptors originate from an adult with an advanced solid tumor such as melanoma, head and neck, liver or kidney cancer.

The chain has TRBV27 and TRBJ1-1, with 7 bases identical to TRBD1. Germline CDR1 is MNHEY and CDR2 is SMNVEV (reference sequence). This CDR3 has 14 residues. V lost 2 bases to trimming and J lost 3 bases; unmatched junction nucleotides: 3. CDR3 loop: CASSLKGAYTEAFF. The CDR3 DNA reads TGTGCCAGCAGTTTAAAGGGGGCATACACTGAAGCTTTCTTT.

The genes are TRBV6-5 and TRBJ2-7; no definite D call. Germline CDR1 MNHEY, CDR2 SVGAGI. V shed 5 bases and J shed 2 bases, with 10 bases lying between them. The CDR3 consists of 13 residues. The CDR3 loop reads CASSPRRPYEQYF. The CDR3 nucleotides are TGTGCCAGCAGTCCCCGACGTCCCTACGAGCAGTACTTC.

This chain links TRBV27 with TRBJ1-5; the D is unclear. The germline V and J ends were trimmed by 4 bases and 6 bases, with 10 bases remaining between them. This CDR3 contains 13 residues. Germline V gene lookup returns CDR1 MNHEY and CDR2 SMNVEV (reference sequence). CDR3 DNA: TGTGCCAGCAGTTCCGTTCGGGGTCAGCCCCAGCATTTT. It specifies CASSSVRGQPQHF.

This CDR3 reads CASSYMAGGNGELFF. DNA of the CDR3: TGTGCCAGCAGCTATATGGCAGGGGGTAACGGGGAGCTGTTTTTT. The rearrangement links TRBV7-8 to TRBJ2-2; 7 nucleotides line up with TRBD1. Germline V CDR1 and CDR2: SGHVS, FQNEAQ. The ends lost 4 bases at V and 7 bases at J; junction bases unmatched: 9. The CDR3 extends over 15 amino acids.

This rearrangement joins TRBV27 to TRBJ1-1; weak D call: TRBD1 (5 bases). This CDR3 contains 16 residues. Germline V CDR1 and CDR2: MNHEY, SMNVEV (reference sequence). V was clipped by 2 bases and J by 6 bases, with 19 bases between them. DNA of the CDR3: TGTGCCAGCAGTTTAAACCCTCGGTGGGGGGTAGCTGAAGCTTTCTTT. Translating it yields CASSLNPRWGVAEAFF.

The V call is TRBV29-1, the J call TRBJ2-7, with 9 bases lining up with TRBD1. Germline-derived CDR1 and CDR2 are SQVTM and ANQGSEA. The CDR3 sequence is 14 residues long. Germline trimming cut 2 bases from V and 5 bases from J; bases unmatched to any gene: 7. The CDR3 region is CSVEIGTGTHEQYF. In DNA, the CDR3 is TGCAGCGTTGAAATTGGGACAGGGACCCACGAGCAGTACTTC.

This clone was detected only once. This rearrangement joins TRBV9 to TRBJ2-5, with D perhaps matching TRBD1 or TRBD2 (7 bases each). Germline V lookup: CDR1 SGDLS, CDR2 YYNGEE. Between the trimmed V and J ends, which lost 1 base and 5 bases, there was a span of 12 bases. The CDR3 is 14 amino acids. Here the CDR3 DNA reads TGTGCCAGCAGCGTATCAGGGGGGGCGGAGACCCAGTACTTC. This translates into CASSVSGGAETQYF.

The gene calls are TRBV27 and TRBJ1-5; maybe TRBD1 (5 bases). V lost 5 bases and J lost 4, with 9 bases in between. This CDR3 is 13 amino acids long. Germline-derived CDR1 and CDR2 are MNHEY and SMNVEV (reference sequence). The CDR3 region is CASSLDSNQPQHF. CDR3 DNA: TGTGCCAGCAGTCTTGACAGTAATCAGCCCCAGCATTTT.

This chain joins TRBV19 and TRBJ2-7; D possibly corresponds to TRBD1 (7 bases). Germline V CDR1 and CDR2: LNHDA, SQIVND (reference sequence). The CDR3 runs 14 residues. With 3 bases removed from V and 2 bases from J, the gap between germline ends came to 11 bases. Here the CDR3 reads CASSMRDSPYEQYF. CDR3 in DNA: TGTGCCAGTAGTATGCGGGACAGCCCCTACGAGCAGTACTTC.

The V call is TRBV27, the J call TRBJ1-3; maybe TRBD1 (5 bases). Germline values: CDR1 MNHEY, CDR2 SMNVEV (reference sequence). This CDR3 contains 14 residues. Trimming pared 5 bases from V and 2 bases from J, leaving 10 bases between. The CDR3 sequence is CASSPRGAGNTIYF. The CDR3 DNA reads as TGTGCCAGCAGTCCTAGGGGAGCTGGAAACACCATATATTTT.

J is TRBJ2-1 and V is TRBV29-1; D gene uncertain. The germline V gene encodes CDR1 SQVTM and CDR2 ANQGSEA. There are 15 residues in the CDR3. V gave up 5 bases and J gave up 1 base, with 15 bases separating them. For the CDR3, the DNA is TGCAGCGTTCCATCCTCCGCGTGGTCCTACAATGAGCAGTTCTTC. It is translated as CSVPSSAWSYNEQFF.

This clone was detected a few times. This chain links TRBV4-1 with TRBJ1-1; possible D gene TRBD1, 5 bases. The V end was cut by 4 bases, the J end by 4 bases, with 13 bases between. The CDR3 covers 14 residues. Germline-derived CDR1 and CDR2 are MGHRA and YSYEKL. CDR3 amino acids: CASSPRDGVTEAFF. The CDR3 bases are TGCGCCAGCAGCCCCAGGGACGGTGTCACTGAAGCTTTCTTT.

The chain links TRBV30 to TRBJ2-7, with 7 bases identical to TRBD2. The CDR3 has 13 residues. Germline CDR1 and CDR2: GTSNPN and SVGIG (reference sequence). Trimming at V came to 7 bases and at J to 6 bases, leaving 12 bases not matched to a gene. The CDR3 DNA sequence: TGTGCCTCGGGGGAGGGAGGGGTGAGCGAGCAGTACTTC. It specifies CASGEGGVSEQYF.

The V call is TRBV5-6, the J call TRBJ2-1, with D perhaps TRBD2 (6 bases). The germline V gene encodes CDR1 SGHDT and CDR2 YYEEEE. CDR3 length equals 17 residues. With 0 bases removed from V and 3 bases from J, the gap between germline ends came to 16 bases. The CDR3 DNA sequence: TGTGCCAGCAGCTTGGCCCGGGACTCAATAAACTACAATGAGCAGTTCTTC. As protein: CASSLARDSINYNEQFF. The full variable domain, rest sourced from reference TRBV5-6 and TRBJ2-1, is DAGVTQSPTHLIKTRGQQVTLRCSPKSGHDTVSWYQQALGQGPQFIFQYYEEEERQRGNFPDRFSGHQFPNYSSELNVNALLLGDSALYLCASSLARDSINYNEQFFGPGTRLTVL.

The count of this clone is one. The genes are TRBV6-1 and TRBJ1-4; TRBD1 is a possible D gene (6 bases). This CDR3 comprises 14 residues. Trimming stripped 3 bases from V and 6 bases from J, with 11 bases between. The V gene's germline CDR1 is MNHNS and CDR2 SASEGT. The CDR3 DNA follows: TGTGCCAGCAGTGACAGGGGATGGGATGAAAAACTGTTTTTT. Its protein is CASSDRGWDEKLFF.

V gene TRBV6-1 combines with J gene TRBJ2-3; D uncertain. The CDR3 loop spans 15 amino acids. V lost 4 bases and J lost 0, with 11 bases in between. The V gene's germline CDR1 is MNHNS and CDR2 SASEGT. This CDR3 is CASSGLTTSTDTQYF. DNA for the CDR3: TGTGCCAGCAGTGGTTTGACAACTAGCACAGATACGCAGTATTTT.

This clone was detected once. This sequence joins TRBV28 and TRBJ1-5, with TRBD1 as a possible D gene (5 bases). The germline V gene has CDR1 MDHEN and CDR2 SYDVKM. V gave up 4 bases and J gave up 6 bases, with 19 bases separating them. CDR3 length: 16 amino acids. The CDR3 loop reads CASSSGVQVRGQPQHF. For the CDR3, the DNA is TGTGCCAGCAGTTCGGGAGTCCAGGTTAGGGGTCAGCCCCAGCATTTT.